This passage covers 30 T cell receptor beta chains from one sample sequenced in a study of T cells after yellow fever vaccination. Via MiXCR, TCRdb re-called the 5' RACE reads, giving one row per CDR3 protein. The sample lists around 260,000 distinct CDR3 sequences; about 5.2% were seen once. The starting material was CD4+ T cells sorted from PBMCs, obtained on the day of the yellow fever booster vaccination. The source of these receptors is a man in his late teens or twenties who received the YFV17D yellow fever vaccine.

Only a few counts were recorded for this clonotype. J is TRBJ1-1 and V is TRBV7-3; D is uncertain. The CDR3 covers 12 residues. The V end lost 4 bases, the J end lost 8 bases, and 11 bases lay between the germline ends. In germline, CDR1 is SGHTA, CDR2 FQGTGA. CDR3 region: CASSSSQPEAFF. The CDR3 DNA sequence: TGTGCCAGCAGCTCAAGCCAGCCCGAAGCTTTCTTT.

This clonotype was seen ten or more times. The gene calls are TRBV18 and TRBJ2-7; the D gene is possibly TRBD1 (6 bases). This CDR3 spans 14 amino acids. V dropped 5 bases and J dropped 1 base, with 12 bases sitting between them. CDR1 and CDR2 (germline): KGHSH, LQKENI. The CDR3 is CASSSQGQSYEQYF. CDR3 sequence (DNA): TGTGCCAGCTCATCGCAGGGGCAATCCTACGAGCAGTACTTC.

In this sample, this clonotype turned up many times. This chain uses TRBV4-3 with TRBJ1-1; no definite D call. The CDR3 length is 14 residues. Trimming removed 0 bases from V and 7 bases from J, with 12 bases in between. Per the germline V gene, CDR1 is LGHNA and CDR2 is YSLEER. The CDR3 region has the DNA TGCGCCAGCAGCCAAGATTCGTCCGGGCTTGAAGCTTTCTTT. This codes for CASSQDSSGLEAFF.

This clonotype was seen a few times. The chain has TRBV4-1 and TRBJ1-2; D gene ambiguous. Germline V lookup: CDR1 MGHRA, CDR2 YSYEKL. The length of the CDR3 is 14 residues. Trimming removed 0 bases from V and 7 bases from J, with 12 bases in between. The CDR3 DNA reads as TGCGCCAGCAGCCAAGACCCTATCACCCGTGGCTACACCTTC. It yields the protein CASSQDPITRGYTF.

This clonotype was seen a few times. V gene TRBV30 combines with J gene TRBJ1-2; unclear D gene. The germline CDR1 and CDR2 sequences are GTSNPN and SVGIG (reference sequence). The CDR3 length is 13 residues. V shed 0 bases and J shed 1 base, with 6 bases lying between them. The CDR3 is CAWSVASNYGYTF. The DNA for the CDR3 is TGTGCCTGGAGTGTCGCGAGTAACTATGGCTACACCTTC.

The chain uses TRBV9 and TRBJ2-5, with 7 bases lining up with TRBD1. Germline CDR1 reads SGDLS; CDR2 reads YYNGEE. The CDR3 consists of 18 residues. J was trimmed by 1 base and V by 5 bases; bases with no gene match: 17. The CDR3 loop is CASREHRHNRDSQETQYF. CDR3 nucleotide sequence: TGTGCCAGCAGAGAACATAGACATAACCGGGACAGCCAAGAGACCCAGTACTTC.

This clonotype was detected only a few times. This chain links TRBV11-3 with TRBJ2-3, with D possibly matching TRBD2 (7 bases). This CDR3 has 16 residues. The ends were cut back, 7 bases at V and 3 bases at J, with 20 bases in the middle. The germline CDR1 and CDR2 sequences are SGHNT and YENEEA. CDR3 region: CASTPGRGAGTDTQYF. In DNA, the CDR3 is TGTGCCAGCACCCCGGGGAGGGGGGCCGGTACAGATACGCAGTATTTT.

The chain is built from TRBV3-1 and TRBJ2-3; 10 positions agree with TRBD2. Germline trimming cut 5 bases from V and 5 bases from J; bases unmatched to any gene: 7. Per the germline V gene, CDR1 is LGHDT and CDR2 is YNNKEL (reference sequence). The CDR3 runs to 15 residues. The CDR3 is CASSVPGLARDTQYF. The CDR3 bases are TGTGCCAGCAGCGTCCCGGGACTAGCGAGAGATACGCAGTATTTT.

The chain carries TRBV20-1 and TRBJ1-5; a weak D match, TRBD1 (6 bases). V lost 2 bases and J lost 6, with 14 bases in between. Germline-derived CDR1 and CDR2 are DFQATT and SNEGSKA (reference sequence). The CDR3 runs 14 residues. CDR3: CSARPGHTPQPQHF. The CDR3 DNA is TGCAGTGCTAGACCGGGACATACCCCTCAGCCCCAGCATTTT.

J is TRBJ1-5 and V is TRBV20-1; 8 positions agree with TRBD1. This CDR3 is built from 14 residues. The V and J ends lost 2 bases and 7 bases, in that order; junction bases with no gene match: 7. Germline assignment: CDR1 DFQATT and CDR2 SNEGSKA (reference sequence). The CDR3 sequence: CSARMDRVQQPQHF. CDR3 nucleotide sequence: TGCAGTGCTAGAATGGACAGGGTACAGCAGCCCCAGCATTTT.

This clonotype was detected only a few times. V usage is TRBV12-3 or TRBV12-4 and J usage is TRBJ1-3; D uncertain. Trimming cost V 7 bases and J 0 bases, with 13 bases left between them. This CDR3 comprises 15 residues. The CDR3: CASTKGPSSGNTIYF. CDR3 nucleotide sequence: TGTGCCAGCACGAAAGGACCAAGCTCTGGAAACACCATATATTTT.

This clonotype turned up a few times. The chain carries TRBV7-2 and TRBJ1-4; a possible D gene is TRBD1 (6 bases). The CDR3 has 15 residues. V was trimmed by 5 bases and J by 8 bases, leaving 18 bases between them. The germline V gene has CDR1 SGHTA and CDR2 FQGNSA. CDR3 protein: CASSRSRGDYEKLFF. DNA of the CDR3: TGTGCCAGCAGCCGCTCCAGGGGAGATTACGAAAAACTGTTTTTT.

This clonotype came up many times. V is TRBV5-1 and J is TRBJ2-7; 11 bases agree with TRBD1. This CDR3 contains 15 residues. With 4 bases clipped from V and 7 bases from J, the junction kept 10 bases outside the gene matches. CDR1 is SGHRS and CDR2 is YFSETQ in the germline V gene. This CDR3 reads CASSTQGQGGREQYF. Here the CDR3 DNA reads TGCGCCAGCAGCACCCAGGGACAGGGGGGCCGGGAGCAGTACTTC.

This clonotype has more than one count but fewer than ten. The chain's CDR3 is CASSPPPRTSGLGTQYF. CDR3 sequence (DNA): TGTGCCAGCAGCCCCCCACCCCGGACTAGCGGCCTAGGAACCCAGTACTTC. The gene calls are TRBV7-8 and TRBJ2-5, with TRBD2 matching over 10 bases. This CDR3 contains 17 residues. The ends lost 5 bases at V and 8 bases at J; junction bases unmatched: 17. The germline V gene has CDR1 SGHVS and CDR2 FQNEAQ. Complete variable domain (other parts from reference TRBV7-8 and TRBJ2-5): GAGVSQSPRYKVAKRGQDVALRCDPISGHVSLFWYQQALGQGPEFLTYFQNEAQLDKSGLPSDRFFAERPEGSVSTLKIQRTQQEDSAVYLCASSPPPRTSGLGTQYFGPGTRLLVL.

The V call is TRBV5-1, the J call TRBJ2-2; D may be TRBD2 (5 bases). V was clipped by 0 bases and J by 5 bases, with 8 bases between them. The CDR3 covers 14 residues. From germline, CDR1 is SGHRS and CDR2 YFSETQ. CDR3 loop: CASSLGEGTGELFF. CDR3 nucleotides: TGCGCCAGCAGCTTGGGAGAGGGAACCGGGGAGCTGTTTTTT.

This clonotype was seen a handful of times. The chain links TRBV11-2 to TRBJ2-1, with D perhaps being TRBD1 or TRBD2 (5 bases each). CDR3 length: 15 amino acids. Germline V gene data show CDR1 as SGHAT and CDR2 as FQNNGV. V shed 2 bases and J shed 7 bases, with 15 bases lying between them. CDR3 loop: CASSLRDPTVNEQFF. The CDR3, as DNA: TGTGCCAGCAGCTTACGGGACCCCACAGTTAATGAGCAGTTCTTC.

The chain recombines TRBV30 with TRBJ2-5; D perhaps matches TRBD1 (6 bases). The V gene's germline CDR1 is GTSNPN and CDR2 SVGIG (reference sequence). V was cut by 2 bases and J by 5 bases, with 12 bases left in between. This CDR3 region has 13 residues. CDR3 loop: CAWSYGGRETQYF. The DNA for the CDR3 is TGTGCCTGGAGTTATGGGGGCCGGGAGACCCAGTACTTC.

Only a few counts were recorded for this clonotype. The J gene is TRBJ2-2, the V gene TRBV10-3, with D maybe TRBD1 (6 bases). V was shortened by 8 bases and J by 0 bases, with 13 bases between the two germline ends. The CDR3 covers 15 residues. The germline V gene has CDR1 ENHRY and CDR2 SYGVKD. For the CDR3, the DNA is TGTGCCATCGGGGGCAGTAGTGCGAACACCGGGGAGCTGTTTTTT. Protein: CAIGGSSANTGELFF.

This clonotype has a count of ten or more. The rearrangement links TRBV5-1 to TRBJ2-7; perhaps TRBD2 as D (7 bases). This CDR3 has 14 amino acids. Trimming stripped 4 bases from V and 6 bases from J, with 17 bases between. Germline V CDR1 and CDR2: SGHRS, YFSETQ. CDR3 region: CASSLGQRTSEQYF. The CDR3 DNA reads as TGCGCCAGCAGCCTCGGACAGCGGACTAGCGAGCAGTACTTC.

The chain has TRBV18 and TRBJ2-7, with D tentatively TRBD2 (6 bases). This CDR3 region has 13 residues. V lost 3 bases, J lost 4 bases, and 10 bases lay in between. Germline V gene sequence: CDR1 KGHSH, CDR2 LQKENI. CDR3 sequence: CASSPISGYEQYV. The CDR3 region has the DNA TGTGCCAGCTCACCTATTAGCGGATACGAGCAGTACGTC.

This chain joins TRBV5-6 and TRBJ2-3; 8 positions agree with TRBD2. Germline lookup yields CDR1 SGHDT and CDR2 YYEEEE. This CDR3 has 15 residues. The J segment lost 0 bases and the V segment lost 6 bases, leaving 6 bases of the junction unmatched. The CDR3 DNA reads TGTGCCAGCACAGAGGTAGCGGGGAGCACAGATACGCAGTATTTT. Its translation is CASTEVAGSTDTQYF.

This clonotype was detected a few times. This sequence joins TRBV20-1 and TRBJ1-6; TRBD1 is a possible D gene (5 bases). Between the trimmed V and J ends, which lost 5 bases and 7 bases, there was a span of 18 bases. This CDR3 comprises 15 residues. Per germline, CDR1 DFQATT and CDR2 SNEGSKA (reference sequence). The CDR3 spells CSAPGSEGRNSPLHF. The CDR3 nucleotides are TGCAGTGCTCCCGGTAGTGAGGGGAGGAATTCACCCCTCCACTTT.

The chain has TRBV10-3 and TRBJ1-6, with a weak D call TRBD1 (5 bases). V was pared by 6 bases and J by 2 bases, with 11 bases between. CDR1 is ENHRY and CDR2 is SYGVKD in the germline V gene. The CDR3 contains 15 residues. The CDR3 DNA is TGTGCCATCAGAGAGACAGAGACCTATAATTCACCCCTCCACTTT. This codes for CAIRETETYNSPLHF.

At least ten counts were recorded for this clonotype. V is TRBV20-1 and J is TRBJ2-3; 14 nucleotides line up with TRBD2. CDR1 is DFQATT, CDR2 SNEGSKA, per germline (reference sequence). The CDR3 sequence is 18 residues long. V trimming: 4 bases; J trimming: 3 bases; junction bases outside the gene matches: 12. The CDR3 bases are TGCAGTGCTACGGGACTAGCGGGGGCCAAAGGGAGGACAGATACGCAGTATTTT. It codes for CSATGLAGAKGRTDTQYF.

This rearrangement joins TRBV4-2 to TRBJ2-3, with 9 bases fitting TRBD2. Germline V CDR1 and CDR2: LGHNA, YNFKEQ. V dropped 0 bases and J dropped 1; count of bases not matched to a gene: 5. The length of the CDR3 is 17 residues. The CDR3 DNA sequence: TGTGCCAGCAGCCAAGAACTTCCTAGCGGGGGCACAGATACGCAGTATTTT. Translated: CASSQELPSGGTDTQYF.

V is TRBV7-2 and J is TRBJ1-1; D possibly corresponds to TRBD1 (5 bases). The ends were cut back, 3 bases at V and 3 bases at J, with 11 bases in the middle. Germline V gene sequence: CDR1 SGHTA, CDR2 FQGNSA. CDR3 size: 14 residues. The CDR3 spells CASSFQGGDTEAFF. For the CDR3, the DNA is TGTGCCAGCAGCTTCCAGGGTGGGGACACTGAAGCTTTCTTT.

This chain uses TRBV9 with TRBJ1-4; D remains unclear. The CDR3 covers 14 residues. CDR1 and CDR2 (germline): SGDLS, YYNGEE. Trimming stripped 4 bases from V and 8 bases from J, with 15 bases between. This CDR3 reads CASSPRADREKLFF. For the CDR3, the DNA is TGTGCCAGCAGCCCCCGGGCCGACCGAGAAAAACTGTTTTTT.

This clonotype was recorded many times. This chain uses TRBV20-1 with TRBJ2-7; TRBD1 might be the D (6 bases). This CDR3 is built from 14 residues. Deletions cut 2 bases from V and 6 bases from J, with 17 bases between. Per the germline V gene, CDR1 is DFQATT and CDR2 is SNEGSKA (reference sequence). The CDR3 spells CSARMGATHGEQYF. For the CDR3, the DNA is TGCAGTGCTAGAATGGGGGCCACACACGGCGAGCAGTACTTC.

The chain couples TRBV10-3 to TRBJ1-2; D gene ambiguous. The CDR3 loop spans 12 amino acids. V lost 3 bases, J lost 8 bases, and 10 bases lay in between. CDR1 ENHRY and CDR2 SYGVKD come from the germline V gene. CDR3 sequence: CAISEAGGGYTF. The CDR3 DNA sequence: TGTGCCATCAGTGAAGCCGGTGGAGGCTACACCTTC.

This clonotype was seen at least ten times. The chain combines TRBV4-3 with TRBJ1-1; 8 nucleotides match TRBD1. The junction had 3 bases not matched to a gene; V was cut back by 1 base and J by 5 bases. This CDR3 contains 14 residues. Germline values: CDR1 LGHNA, CDR2 YSLEER. CDR3 DNA: TGCGCCAGCAGCCAAGTGGACAGGGAAACTGAAGCTTTCTTT. Translated: CASSQVDRETEAFF.